Listed below are T cell receptor beta chains from one sample, sequenced in a study of beta chain features in type 1 diabetes. Assay: immunoSEQ multiplex PCR; the TCRdb copy retains only in-frame clones and omits some. The sample lists about 620,000 clones, around a sixth occurring once. Sequencing was done on a sample of naive CD4+ T cells from blood. The receptors shown here come from a man aged 18 to 30 in good health. Both conserved end residues are part of each CDR3. The D gene is left open where the match is weak. The size field is filled for only some rows; it gives once, few, many or a size class.

>.|TRBV18|TRBJ1-1|few
TGTGCCAGCTCGCCTCAGGGGAACACTGAAGCTTTCTTT
CASSPQGNTEAFF
>.|TRBV11-3|TRBJ1-1|.
TGTGCCAGCAGCTTATTTGACACTGAAGCTTTCTTT
CASSLFDTEAFF
>.|TRBV7-2|TRBJ2-3|few
TGTGCCAGCAGCCCGACAGCTGGCACAGATACGCAGTATTTT
CASSPTAGTDTQYF
>TRBD1|TRBV6-1|TRBJ2-5|.
TGTGCCAGCAGTGCCGACAGGGGTCAGGTTGAGACCCAGTACTTC
CASSADRGQVETQYF
>.|TRBV29-1|TRBJ1-1|.
TGCAGCGTGTTGGGGGCCCCCGGAGCTTTCTTT
CSVLGAPGAFF
>.|TRBV2|TRBJ2-7|few
TGTGCCAGCAGTAAGCTGTCAACGGCCTGGGAGCAGTACTTC
CASSKLSTAWEQYF
>TRBD1|TRBV7-2|TRBJ2-1|.
TGTGCCAGCAGCTTAGTTGGGACAGGTCGCGACAATGAGCAGTTCTTC
CASSLVGTGRDNEQFF
>.|TRBV6-5|TRBJ1-5|.
TGTGCCAGCGGGCAGGTTGGCAATCAGCCCCAGCATTTT
CASGQVGNQPQHF
>.|TRBV23-1|TRBJ1-1|few
TGCGCCAGCAGTCAATCTGGCGGGGAAGAGAACACTGAAGCTTTCTTT
CASSQSGGEENTEAFF
>.|TRBV4-3|TRBJ1-4|.
TGCGCCAGCAGCCAAGGCGGCCGTTGGGGGGCTGAAAAACTGTTTTTT
CASSQGGRWGAEKLFF
>.|TRBV7-2|TRBJ2-1|.
TGTGCCAGCAGCTTCAGCGGGTCCCTGGGGTACAATGAGCAGTTCTTC
CASSFSGSLGYNEQFF
>TRBD1|TRBV29-1|TRBJ2-1|.
TGCAGCGTTGAGGGACAGAGGAGCTCCTACAATGAGCAGTTCTTC
CSVEGQRSSYNEQFF
>.|TRBV4-3|TRBJ2-2|.
TGCGCCAGCAGCCAAGATCGGTCCGGGGTTCGTATCACCGGGGAGCTGTTTTTT
CASSQDRSGVRITGELFF
>TRBD1|TRBV7-3|TRBJ2-5|.
TGTGCCAGCAGCTTAGGGACAGCAGAAGAGACCCAGTACTTC
CASSLGTAEETQYF
>.|TRBV27|TRBJ1-4|.
TGTGCCAGCAGTCGTAGGGACATGGAAAAACTGTTTTTT
CASSRRDMEKLFF
>TRBD1|TRBV9|TRBJ2-5|few
TGTGCCAGCAGCGGAGCGGGACAGGGGAAAGAGACCCAGTACTTC
CASSGAGQGKETQYF
>.|TRBV7-2|TRBJ2-3|.
TGTGCCAGCAGCTTAGGGGGGGCGACGGATACGCAGTATTTT
CASSLGGATDTQYF
>TRBD1|TRBV7-2|TRBJ2-7|few
TGTGCCAGCAGCTTAAGAGAGGCCGGGACAGGGAGGCGCTACGAGCAGTACTTC
CASSLREAGTGRRYEQYF
>.|TRBV7-2|TRBJ2-7|few
TGTGCCAGCAGCTTAAAACATAAAGCATCCGAGCAGTACTTC
CASSLKHKASEQYF
>TRBD2|TRBV30|TRBJ2-3|few
TGTGCCTGGGAACTAGCGGGTACAGATACGCAGTATTTT
CAWELAGTDTQYF
>.|TRBV4-3|TRBJ1-6|.
TGCGCCAGCAGCCAAGATCCAGATTCACCCCTCCACTTT
CASSQDPDSPLHF
>TRBD2|TRBV5-1|TRBJ2-1|few
TGCGCCAGCAGCCCGACTAGCCTACTTATTGGTGAGCAGTTCTTC
CASSPTSLLIGEQFF
>TRBD1|TRBV14|TRBJ1-2|.
TGTGCCAGCAGCCCCCGGACAGGCGCCTATGGCTACACCTTC
CASSPRTGAYGYTF
>.|TRBV28|TRBJ1-5|.
TGTGCCAGCATCCCGAGGGGCGCAAGCAATCAGCCCCAGCATTTT
CASIPRGASNQPQHF
>TRBD1|TRBV4-2|TRBJ1-2|few
TGTGCCAGCAGCCAAGCTCCGGGACAGGGTAACTATGGCTACACCTTC
CASSQAPGQGNYGYTF
>.|TRBV19|TRBJ2-7|few
TGTGCCAGTAGTATATCGGCGCAAAACGAGCAGTACTTC
CASSISAQNEQYF
>.|TRBV11-3|TRBJ2-2|.
TGTGCCAGCAGCTCCCGGCAGCTGAACACCGGGGAGCTGTTTTTT
CASSSRQLNTGELFF
>TRBD1|TRBV6-1|TRBJ1-3|few
TGTGCCAGCATTCGGACAGGAGCTACCGGAAACACCATATATTTT
CASIRTGATGNTIYF
>TRBD2|TRBV4-2|TRBJ2-2|few
TGTGCCAGCAGCCCGCGGGGGACGAACACCGGGGAGCTGTTTTTT
CASSPRGTNTGELFF
>TRBD1|TRBV7-6|TRBJ1-1|.
TGTGCCAGCAGCTCCGGGACAGAGAACACTGAAGCTTTCTTT
CASSSGTENTEAFF
>TRBD1|TRBV6-5|TRBJ1-1|.
TGTGCCAGCAGTTACTTCCAGGGGGCATTTGAAGCTTTCTTT
CASSYFQGAFEAFF
>.|TRBV7-9|TRBJ1-1|many
TGTGCCAGCAGCTTATTGAACACTGAAGCTTTCTTT
CASSLLNTEAFF
>.|TRBV7-2|TRBJ2-5|few
TGTGCCAGCAGCTTAGTGCAGCGGGCGGAACGACGAGAGACCCAGTACTTC
CASSLVQRAERRETQYF
>TRBD1|TRBV28|TRBJ2-7|.
TGTGCCAGCAGTTTATACCCCCTCGGACAGGGGGCCTACGAGCAGTACTTC
CASSLYPLGQGAYEQYF
>.|TRBV29-1|TRBJ1-1|.
TGCAGCGGCCGGGATTTCGCAGGGAAGGGACTATGGGACACTGAAGCTTTCTTT
CSGRDFAGKGLWDTEAFF
>.|TRBV6-5|TRBJ1-2|few
TGTGCCAGCATTTCATCCAAGGGTGGCTACACCTTC
CASISSKGGYTF
>.|TRBV11-2|TRBJ2-1|.
TGTGCCAGCAGCCGCGCCGGGACACTCTCTCAGAGTGAGCAGTTCTTC
CASSRAGTLSQSEQFF
>.|TRBV25-1|TRBJ1-4|few
TGTGCCAGCAGTGAACCCGGCACTAATGAAAAACTGTTTTTT
CASSEPGTNEKLFF
>TRBD1|TRBV7-2|TRBJ1-1|few
TGTGCCAGCAGCCTATACAGGGGGCAGGAAGCTTTCTTT
CASSLYRGQEAFF
>.|TRBV9|TRBJ2-5|few
TGTGCCAGCAGCGGACAGGCGGCCCGGGAGACCCAGTACTTC
CASSGQAARETQYF
>.|TRBV7-3|TRBJ1-5|.
TGTGCCAGCAGCTGGGAGGACAATCAGCCCCAGCATTTT
CASSWEDNQPQHF
>.|TRBV11-2|TRBJ2-1|.
TGTGCCAGCAGCTTAGCAGGGACCCATGAGCAGTTCTTC
CASSLAGTHEQFF
>.|TRBV25-1|TRBJ2-4|.
TGTGCCAGCAGTGAGACCGGGGCCAAAAACATTCAGTACTTC
CASSETGAKNIQYF
>TRBD2|TRBV9|TRBJ2-1|few
TGTGCCAGCAGCGGATACCTAGCGGGACGCTACAATGAGCAGTTCTTC
CASSGYLAGRYNEQFF
>TRBD1|TRBV30|TRBJ1-2|.
TGTGCCTGGAGTTCAGGGGGCATCTATGGCTACACCTTC
CAWSSGGIYGYTF
>TRBD1|TRBV30|TRBJ2-5|few
TGTGCCTGGGGGACAGGGGTGGAGACCCAGTACTTC
CAWGTGVETQYF
>TRBD1|TRBV5-4|TRBJ1-4|few
TGTGCCAGCAGCTTGGGCGGCAGGGGGCGAAATAATGAAAAACTGTTTTTT
CASSLGGRGRNNEKLFF
>.|TRBV6-5|TRBJ1-5|few
TGTGCCAGCGGAAACGGAGGCGGCAATCAGCCCCAGCATTTT
CASGNGGGNQPQHF
>.|TRBV4-2|TRBJ2-4|.
TGTGCCAGCAGCCAAGATTCCCAGGCCATAGCCAAAAACATTCAGTACTTC
CASSQDSQAIAKNIQYF
>.|TRBV15|TRBJ1-1|.
TGTGCCACCAGCAGAGATGGAAGAGGGATTGAAGCTTTCTTT
CATSRDGRGIEAFF
>TRBD1|TRBV29-1|TRBJ1-4|.
TGCAGCGTGCCCTCGACAGGGATTAATGAAAAACTGTTTTTT
CSVPSTGINEKLFF
>TRBD2|TRBV11-1|TRBJ2-5|few
TGTGCCAGCAGCTCGCCGGGGGGGCGGAGACCCCAAGAGACCCAGTACTTC
CASSSPGGRRPQETQYF
>.|TRBV7-9|TRBJ1-5|.
TGTGCCAGCAGCCCTGAAGGAAATCAGCCCCAGCATTTT
CASSPEGNQPQHF
>TRBD1|TRBV15|TRBJ1-1|.
TGTGCCACCAGCACAACACACCACCGGGACAGGGTTTGGGTTGAAGCTTTCTTT
CATSTTHHRDRVWVEAFF
>TRBD1|TRBV4-3|TRBJ2-3|.
TGCGCCAGCAGCCAAGGGAACAGGGGGGCGAGCACAGATACGCAGTATTTT
CASSQGNRGASTDTQYF
>.|TRBV9|TRBJ1-1|few
TGTGCCAGCAGCGCCCTAGGAGGGGCCGAGACTGAAGCTTTCTTT
CASSALGGAETEAFF
>TRBD1|TRBV9|TRBJ2-5|.
TGTGCCAGCAGCGTAGGTGGGCGACAGGGGGCCGGAGAGACCCAGTACTTC
CASSVGGRQGAGETQYF
>TRBD1|TRBV7-8|TRBJ1-5|.
TGTGCCAGCAGCTTGACAGGGCAGCCCCAGCATTTT
CASSLTGQPQHF
>.|TRBV7-3|TRBJ2-3|few
TGTGCCACCCGGGGCCCCACAGATACGCAGTATTTT
CATRGPTDTQYF